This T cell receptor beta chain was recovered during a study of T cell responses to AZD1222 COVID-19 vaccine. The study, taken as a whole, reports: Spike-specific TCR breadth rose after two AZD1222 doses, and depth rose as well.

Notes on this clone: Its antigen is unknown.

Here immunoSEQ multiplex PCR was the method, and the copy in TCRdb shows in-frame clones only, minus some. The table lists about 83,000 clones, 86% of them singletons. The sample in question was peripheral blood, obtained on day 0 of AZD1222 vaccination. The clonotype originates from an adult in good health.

The CDR3 nucleotides are TGTGCCAGCAGTGAAACCGCTAACTATGGCTACACCTTC. It yields the protein CASSETANYGYTF. The chain recombines TRBV2 with TRBJ1-2; D gene unclear. Germline CDR1 SNHLY, CDR2 FYNNEI. Trimming stripped 2 bases from V and 0 bases from J, with 4 bases between. CDR3 length: 13 residues.